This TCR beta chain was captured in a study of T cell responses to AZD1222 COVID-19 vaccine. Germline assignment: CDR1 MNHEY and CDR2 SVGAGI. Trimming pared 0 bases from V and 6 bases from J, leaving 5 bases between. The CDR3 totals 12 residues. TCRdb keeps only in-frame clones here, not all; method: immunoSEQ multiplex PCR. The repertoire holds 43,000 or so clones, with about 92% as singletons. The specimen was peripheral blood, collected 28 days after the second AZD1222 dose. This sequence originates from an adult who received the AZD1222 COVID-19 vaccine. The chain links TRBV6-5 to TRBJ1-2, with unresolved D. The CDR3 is CASSYSADGYTF. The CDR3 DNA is TGTGCCAGCAGTTACTCAGCGGATGGCTACACCTTC.